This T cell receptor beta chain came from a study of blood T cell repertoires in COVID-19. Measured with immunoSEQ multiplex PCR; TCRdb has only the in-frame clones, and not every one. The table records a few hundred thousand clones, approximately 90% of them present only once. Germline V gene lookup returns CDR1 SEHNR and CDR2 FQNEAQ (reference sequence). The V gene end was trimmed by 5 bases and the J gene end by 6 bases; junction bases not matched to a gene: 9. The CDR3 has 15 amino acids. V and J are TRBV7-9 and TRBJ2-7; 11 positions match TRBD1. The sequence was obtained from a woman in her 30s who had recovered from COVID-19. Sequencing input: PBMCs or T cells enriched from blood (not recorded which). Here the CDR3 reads CASSKGSGTGGEQYF. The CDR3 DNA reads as TGTGCCAGCAGCAAAGGTTCCGGGACAGGGGGCGAGCAGTACTTC.